This T cell receptor beta chain was identified in a study of T cell responses to AZD1222 COVID-19 vaccine. Notes on this clone: Its specificity is unknown.

General study results and limits: In the spike-specific TCR repertoire, nearly half reportedly target unmutated variant regions. Among the donors, most were white British and more were female, and clonal diversity was possibly underestimated. An increase in Spike-specific TCR breadth and depth was observed after two AZD1222 doses.

The germline gives CDR1 WNHNN, CDR2 SYGVQD (reference sequence). The CDR3 extends over 12 amino acids. Trimming cost V 0 bases and J 10 bases, with 6 bases left between them. TCRdb's table, derived via immunoSEQ multiplex PCR, lists solely in-frame clones and lacks some. Of roughly 120,000 clones listed, around 92% are singletons. The specimen comprised peripheral blood, sampled on day 0 of AZD1222 vaccination. The clonotype originates from an adult in good health. The chain recombines TRBV10-1 with TRBJ1-4, with D unresolved. CDR3 nucleotide sequence: TGCGCCAGCAGTGAGTCCAAGGGAAAACTGTTTTTT. It encodes CASSESKGKLFF.